This entry features one TCR beta chain sequence. This record belongs to a study of blood T cells in healthy people across ages. PCR was performed a second time for about 6 to 11 cycles using a sample-barcoded 5' primer and a J-beta primer mix. MiXCR, applied by TCRdb to the 5' RACE reads, yields one record per CDR3 protein. The sample carries over 750,000 distinct CDR3 sequences, roughly 25% recorded once. Germline V CDR1 and CDR2: KGHDR, SFDVKD. V gave up 9 bases and J gave up 5 bases; unmatched junction bases: 3. The CDR3 is 14 residues long. These sequences were also reported in another study, on T cells of mothers and their children.

The source is a boy aged 5 to 17 in good health. The sample was blood. The chain recombines TRBV24-1 with TRBJ2-2; TRBD1 agrees at 12 bases. The CDR3 DNA reads as TGTGCCACCGAGGGACAGGGGGCTACCGGGGAGCTGTTTTTT. It specifies CATEGQGATGELFF.